This T cell receptor (beta chain) comes out of a study of T cells in Graves' hyperthyroidism and ophthalmopathy. Turning to the study itself: Peripheral blood specimens were obtained at initial diagnosis, prior to any treatment.

CDR3 size: 11 residues. The V and J ends lost 7 bases and 6 bases respectively, with 9 bases between them. Germline V CDR1 and CDR2: SQVTM, ANQGSEA. This clonotype was found a few times. Diagnoses were made from clinical symptoms, serum measures (thyroxine and TRAb), thyroid ultrasound and orbital computed tomography. PBMCs were sourced from more than 9 ml fresh peripheral blood. Researchers amplified the TCR beta CDR3 regions from RNA transcripts. HTBI primers were the set used in a first-round RT-PCR of the TCR CDR3. TCRdb re-called the multiplex PCR reads with MiXCR, one entry per CDR3 protein. The sample comprises hundreds of thousands of distinct CDR3 sequences, about 20% of which are singletons, and approximately 48% rests with the top ten.

The sequencing sample was made of blood. The sequence was collected from a man between 35 and 55 years old with Graves' ophthalmopathy. The chain combines TRBV29-1 with TRBJ2-2, with D perhaps matching TRBD2 (5 bases). CDR3 loop: CSGGQAGELFF. Here the CDR3 DNA reads TGCAGCGGCGGGCAGGCCGGGGAGCTGTTTTTT.